The rows below give T cell receptor beta chains drawn from one sample of a study of shared clonotypes between healthy human individuals. Here immunoSEQ multiplex PCR was the method, and the copy in TCRdb shows in-frame clones only, minus some. The table includes almost 750,000 clones, just under 75% detected once. Sequenced: memory CD4+ T cells sorted from blood. Receptors were obtained from a woman in her thirties in good health. Both conserved end residues are part of each CDR3.

TRBJ1-3 | 19 | TRBV2 | CASSEAGEGKGLSGNTIYF
TRBJ1-5 | 14 | TRBV6-1 | CASSASGTEMPQHF
TRBJ1-1 | 13 | TRBV5-1 | CASSTTGNTEAFF
TRBJ1-6 | 13 | TRBV6-1 | CASRDSYNSPLHF
TRBJ2-5 | 14 | TRBV2 | CASILGGEGETQYF
TRBJ1-1 | 12 | TRBV7-9 | CASSQIGTEAFF
TRBJ2-1 | 13 | TRBV28 | CASSSRGAHEQFF
TRBJ2-1 | 15 | TRBV6-1 | CASQEGGWTWNEQFF
TRBJ2-7 | 18 | TRBV5-6 | CASSYNRRSGPDSYEQYF
TRBJ2-7 | 13 | TRBV6-5 | CASIGLGSYEQYF
TRBJ1-5 | 20 | TRBV7-8 | CASSLSGGSGVGTNSRPQHF
TRBJ2-6 | 14 | TRBV18 | CASSPDSGANVLTF
TRBJ1-4 | 17 | TRBV28 | CADWTGWRSATNEKLFF
TRBJ1-2 | 14 | TRBV28 | CASSAGQGHYGYTF
TRBJ1-1 | 13 | TRBV28 | CASSTDVNTEAFF
TRBJ1-1 | 13 | TRBV7-9 | CASSLGVGTEAFF
TRBJ2-5 | 13 | TRBV5-1 | CASSPNLQETQYF
TRBJ1-1 | 15 | TRBV5-6 | CASSFGGRRDTEAFF
TRBJ2-3 | 14 | TRBV28 | CASSLVAGGQTQYF
TRBJ1-1 | 14 | TRBV11-2 | CASSLGTGATEAFF